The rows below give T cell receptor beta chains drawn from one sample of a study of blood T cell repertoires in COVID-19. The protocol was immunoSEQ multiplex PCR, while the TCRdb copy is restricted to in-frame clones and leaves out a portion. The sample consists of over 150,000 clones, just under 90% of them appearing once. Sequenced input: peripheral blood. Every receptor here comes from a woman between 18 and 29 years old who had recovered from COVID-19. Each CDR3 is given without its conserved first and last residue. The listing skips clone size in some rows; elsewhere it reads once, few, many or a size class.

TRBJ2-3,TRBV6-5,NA,ASRLAGGAGDTQY
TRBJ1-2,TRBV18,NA,ASSPRGAGVYGYT
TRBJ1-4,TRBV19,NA,ASSRTAGNEKLF
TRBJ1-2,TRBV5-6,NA,ASSLGDSKVGYT
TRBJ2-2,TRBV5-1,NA,ASSPPERKRELF
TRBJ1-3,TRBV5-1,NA,ASSERGLSGNTIY
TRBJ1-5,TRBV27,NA,ASSLFDRGYSNQPQH
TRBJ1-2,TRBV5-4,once,ASSATGGASGYT
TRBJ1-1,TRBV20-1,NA,SASQGGATEAF
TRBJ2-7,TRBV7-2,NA,ASSSPTGIRYEQY
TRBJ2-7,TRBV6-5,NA,ASSYSTAGGGEQY
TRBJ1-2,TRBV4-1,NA,ASSNLRVRTGSYGYT
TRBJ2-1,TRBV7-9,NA,ASSLSRARAGVYHNEQF
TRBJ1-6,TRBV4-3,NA,ASSQSQNSPLH
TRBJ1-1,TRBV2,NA,ASAGSGTEAF
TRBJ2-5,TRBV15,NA,ATSREGGLKTQY
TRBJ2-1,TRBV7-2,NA,ASSGQKYNEQF
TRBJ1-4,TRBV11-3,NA,ASSLWTGHNEKLF
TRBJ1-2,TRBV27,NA,ASSLSRTEGIYGYT
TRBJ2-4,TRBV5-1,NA,ASSLAGWDKNIQY
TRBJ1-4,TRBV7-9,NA,ASRLKTENEKLF
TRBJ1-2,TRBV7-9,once,ASSLVYPGQGYGYT
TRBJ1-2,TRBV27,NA,ASSPQGRYGYT
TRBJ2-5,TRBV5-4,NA,ASSLLAGAQETQY
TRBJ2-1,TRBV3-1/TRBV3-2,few,ASSQEGREIFQPNNEQF
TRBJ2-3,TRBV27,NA,ASSLSPNPSTDTQY
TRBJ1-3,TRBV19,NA,ASSIGAGLFSGNTIY
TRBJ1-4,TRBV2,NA,ASSEGDSFYEKLF
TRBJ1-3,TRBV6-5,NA,ASSYGGSGNTIY
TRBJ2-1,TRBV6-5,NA,ASSSGGTGDEQF
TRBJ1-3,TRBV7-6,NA,ASSLAWTEGNTIY
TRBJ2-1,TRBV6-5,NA,ASTSSSTYNEQF
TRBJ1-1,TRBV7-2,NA,ASSLVGAGTEAF
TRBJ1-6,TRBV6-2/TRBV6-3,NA,ASSYRTGEYSPLH
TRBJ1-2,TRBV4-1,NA,ASSQPGQGAGRGYT
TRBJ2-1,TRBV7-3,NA,ASRTTSGGRTEQF
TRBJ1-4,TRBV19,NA,ASQQGLATNEKLF
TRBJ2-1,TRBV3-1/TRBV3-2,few,ASSQVGGSSYNEQF
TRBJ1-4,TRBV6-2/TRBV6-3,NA,ASSYSRPRLVSEKLF
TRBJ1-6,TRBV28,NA,ASSLGVVGGPLH
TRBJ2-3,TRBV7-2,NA,ASSKQADPSTDTQY
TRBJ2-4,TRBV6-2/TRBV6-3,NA,ASSPVTGWVNIQY
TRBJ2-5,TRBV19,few,ASSTSGTGVGETQY
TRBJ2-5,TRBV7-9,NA,ASSLAWGGETQY
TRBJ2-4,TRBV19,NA,ASSRDRVEQSRKNIQY
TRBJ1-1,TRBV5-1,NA,ASYRGGFETEAF
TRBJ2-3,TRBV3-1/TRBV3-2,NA,ASSPLVGGFTDTQY
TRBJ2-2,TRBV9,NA,ASSISGGRPANTGELF
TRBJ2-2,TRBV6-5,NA,ASSTRVIGSGELF
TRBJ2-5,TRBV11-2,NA,ASGNQETQY
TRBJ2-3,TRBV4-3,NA,ASSPGDSTGDTQY
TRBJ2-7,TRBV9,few,ASSVGTVSYEQY
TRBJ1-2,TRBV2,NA,AKVGMAYGYT